This T cell receptor beta chain was observed in a study of T cell repertoires in cytomegalovirus infection. Whole-study context: Both a matching HLA type and CMV infection were indicated by public TCR beta signatures. Study-level findings and limits: Public TCR beta family frequency separated CMV-and-HLA carriers, including in an independent cohort. Predominance within the ex vivo response was attributable to HLA-C-restricted CMV-specific TCR beta clonotypes.

This clonotype was seen ten or more times. Its antigen remains unknown. This CDR3 spans 17 amino acids. V was shortened by 0 bases and J by 5 bases, with 18 bases between the two germline ends. CDR1 is SGHTA, CDR2 FQGNSA, per germline. MiXCR, run by TCRdb on the reads, gives a single entry per CDR3 protein. The table includes approximately 730,000 distinct CDR3 sequences, around a third detected once. The chain has TRBV7-2 and TRBJ2-3; unclear D gene. The sequence was collected from a human donor in good health (CMV status not recorded). Some clones in this sample may be carry-over from other donors' samples. Sequencing used cultured PBMCs, obtained from culture after CMV antigen stimulation. CDR3 protein: CASSLAVGLRLGDTQYF. As DNA, the CDR3 is TGTGCCAGCAGCTTAGCTGTAGGGTTAAGGCTTGGAGATACGCAGTATTTT.